These T cell receptor beta chains were read from a single sample in a study of CXCR3-negative and CXCR3-positive naive CD8 T cells. Reanalyzing the 5' RACE reads, TCRdb keeps one entry per CDR3 protein, without DNA. This table lists 100,000 to 150,000 distinct CDR3 sequences. The sample comprised naive CXCR3- CD8+ T cells from blood. The source of these receptors is a human donor in good health. Some clones in this sample may be carry-over from other donors' samples. CDR3s include the opening cysteine and the closing phenylalanine or tryptophan. Fields, in order: J gene, V gene, CDR3 protein.

j_call: TRBJ1-3; v_call: TRBV20-1; cdr3_aa: CSAQPTGFGNTIYF
j_call: TRBJ2-1; v_call: TRBV20-1; cdr3_aa: CSARQGLAGGLPSSYNEQFF
j_call: TRBJ2-7; v_call: TRBV7-3; cdr3_aa: CASSPATSGASLYEQYF
j_call: TRBJ2-2; v_call: TRBV11-2; cdr3_aa: CASSITGTRESSNTGELFF
j_call: TRBJ2-7; v_call: TRBV15; cdr3_aa: CATSRRTGVYEQYF
j_call: TRBJ2-3; v_call: TRBV7-9; cdr3_aa: CASSLAPGKFTDTQYF
j_call: TRBJ2-7; v_call: TRBV20-1; cdr3_aa: CSARNPHAPEQYF
j_call: TRBJ2-7; v_call: TRBV5-1; cdr3_aa: CASSLWLAGVGTYEQYF
j_call: TRBJ2-2; v_call: TRBV12-3/TRBV12-4; cdr3_aa: CASSPLLAGELFF
j_call: TRBJ2-1; v_call: TRBV10-3; cdr3_aa: CAISESGGSSYNEQFF
j_call: TRBJ2-7; v_call: TRBV6-1; cdr3_aa: CASSEAEGAYEQYF
j_call: TRBJ2-5; v_call: TRBV5-6; cdr3_aa: CASSFTLGTQYF
j_call: TRBJ2-7; v_call: TRBV2; cdr3_aa: CASHARHYEQYF
j_call: TRBJ2-5; v_call: TRBV20-1; cdr3_aa: CSASFGLAGQTQYF
j_call: TRBJ2-1; v_call: TRBV7-9; cdr3_aa: CASSALGEGYNEQFF
j_call: TRBJ2-3; v_call: TRBV6-5; cdr3_aa: CASSLGLATDTQYF
j_call: TRBJ1-1; v_call: TRBV28; cdr3_aa: CASTPWGALNTEAFF
j_call: TRBJ1-1; v_call: TRBV11-1; cdr3_aa: CASSSASSDSWANTEAFF
j_call: TRBJ2-7; v_call: TRBV5-1; cdr3_aa: CASSSGGFAYEQYF
j_call: TRBJ1-1; v_call: TRBV5-6; cdr3_aa: CASSLGQWTEAFF
j_call: TRBJ2-7; v_call: TRBV4-2; cdr3_aa: CASSQMGLAGGPYEQYF
j_call: TRBJ2-7; v_call: TRBV28; cdr3_aa: CASSLGQGSDEQYF
j_call: TRBJ2-7; v_call: TRBV7-9; cdr3_aa: CASEIGGQSHEQYF
j_call: TRBJ1-1; v_call: TRBV20-1; cdr3_aa: CSARDLSGGTEAFF